The clone carrying this T cell receptor beta chain was detected only once. Enrolled during active infection, Seattle patients were then followed longitudinally. Per the original methods: Reference gene primer amplification gave estimated nucleated cell counts. Profiling relied on immunoSEQ multiplex PCR, and the TCRdb table lists in-frame clones only, not all of them. V, J and clone size were drawn from that table, and D and trimming were deduced from the DNA. Seen here are some 26,000 clones, around 74% observed once, and the top ten hold approximately 6.1%. The data were taken from a study of blood T cell repertoires in COVID-19. Study information: Material from acute and convalescent COVID-19 was sourced from the United States, Italy and Spain.

The germline gives CDR1 SGHRS, CDR2 YFSETQ. Trimming cost V 0 bases and J 2 bases, with 13 bases left between them. This CDR3 has 16 amino acids. Sequencing was carried out using peripheral blood. The chain has TRBV5-1 and TRBJ2-3; D perhaps matches TRBD2 (7 bases). The clonotype was recovered from a man aged 45 to 65 with COVID-19, enrolled during active disease. The CDR3 loop reads CASSLVGAGATDTQYF. CDR3 sequence (DNA): TGCGCCAGCAGCTTGGTTGGTGCGGGGGCCACAGATACGCAGTATTTT.